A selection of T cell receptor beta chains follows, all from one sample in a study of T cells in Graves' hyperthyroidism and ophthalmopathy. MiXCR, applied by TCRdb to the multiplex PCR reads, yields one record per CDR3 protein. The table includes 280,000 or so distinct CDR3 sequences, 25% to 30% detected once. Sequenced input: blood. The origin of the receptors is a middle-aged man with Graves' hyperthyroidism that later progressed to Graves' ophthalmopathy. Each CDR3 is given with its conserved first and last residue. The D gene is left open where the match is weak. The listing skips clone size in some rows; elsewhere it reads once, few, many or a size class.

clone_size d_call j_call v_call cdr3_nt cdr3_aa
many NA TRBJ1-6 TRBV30 TGTGCCTGGAGTGTAATCGTGGATTCACCCCTCCACTTT CAWSVIVDSPLHF
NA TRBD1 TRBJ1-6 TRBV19 TGTGCCAGTAGTATCGGGACAGGGACTAATTCACCCCTCCACTTT CASSIGTGTNSPLHF
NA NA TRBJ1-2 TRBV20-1 TGCAGTGCCATACCGCAGGGAGCCTATGGCTACACCTTC CSAIPQGAYGYTF
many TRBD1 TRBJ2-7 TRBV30 TGTGCCTTCTCCGGGACAGGGGCCTACGAGCAGTACTTC CAFSGTGAYEQYF
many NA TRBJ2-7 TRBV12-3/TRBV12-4 TGTGCCAGCAGTTTAGGGACCTACGAGCAGTACTTC CASSLGTYEQYF
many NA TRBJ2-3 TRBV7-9 TGTGCCAGCAGCTTAGCAGGACAGCTATCCACAGATACGCAGTATTTT CASSLAGQLSTDTQYF
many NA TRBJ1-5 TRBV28 TGTGCCAGTATCCTAGGGGGCAATCAGCCCCAGCATTTT CASILGGNQPQHF
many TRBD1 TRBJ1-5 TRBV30 TGTGCCTGGAGCCCCGGGACAGGCTTTTTTCAGCCCCAGCATTTT CAWSPGTGFFQPQHF
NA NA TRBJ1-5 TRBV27 TGTGCCAGCAGTTTCCAGGGCAGGGACCAGCCCCAGCATTTT CASSFQGRDQPQHF
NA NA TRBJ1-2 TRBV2 TGTGCCAGCAGTCAGACATTTGGCTACACCTTC CASSQTFGYTF
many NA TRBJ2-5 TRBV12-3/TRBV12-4 TGTGCCAGCAGTCAGCAACAGACCCAGTACTTC CASSQQQTQYF
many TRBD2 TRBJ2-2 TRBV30 TGTGCCTGGAGTGGACTAGCGGGCGCCGGGGAGCTGTTTTTT CAWSGLAGAGELFF
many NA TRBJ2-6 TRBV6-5 TGTGCCAGCAGTTACTTGGTTTTCGGGGCCAACGTCCTGACTTTC CASSYLVFGANVLTF
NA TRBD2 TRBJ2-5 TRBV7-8 TGTGCCAGCAGCCCCGTACCGATAGCGGGGGGCACCCAAGAGACCCAGTACTTC CASSPVPIAGGTQETQYF
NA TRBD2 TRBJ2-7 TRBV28 TGTGCCAGCAGGCCTAGCGGATCGTACTACGAGCAGTACTTC CASRPSGSYYEQYF
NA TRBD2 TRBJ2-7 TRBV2 TGTGCCAGCAGGGGCTCGCCGGGAGGGACCTACGAGCAGTACTTC CASRGSPGGTYEQYF
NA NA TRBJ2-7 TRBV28 TGTGCCAGCAGTGCGACTGAGCGAGACTACGAGCAGTACTTC CASSATERDYEQYF
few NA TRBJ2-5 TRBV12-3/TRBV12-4 TGTGCCAGCAGTAAGACGGGGGGCAGGGAGACCCAGTACTTC CASSKTGGRETQYF
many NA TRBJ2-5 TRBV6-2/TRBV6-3 TGTGCCAGCAGTCCTGAACAAGCGCCATACCAAGAGACCCAGTACTTC CASSPEQAPYQETQYF
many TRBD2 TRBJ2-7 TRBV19 TGTGCCAGTAGTATGACCGGGACTAGCGGCCACGAGCAGTACTTC CASSMTGTSGHEQYF
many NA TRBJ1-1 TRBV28 TGTGCCAGCAGTTCCTTCCCGACTGAAGCTTTCTTT CASSSFPTEAFF
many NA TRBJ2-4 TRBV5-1 TGCGCCAGCAGCTTGGGAGTCGAGCTTTTACCCAAAAACATTCAGTACTTC CASSLGVELLPKNIQYF
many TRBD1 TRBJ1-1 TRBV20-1 TGCAGTGCTAGAGATGGATTCTACAGGGGGAATGTCACTGAAGCTTTCTTT CSARDGFYRGNVTEAFF
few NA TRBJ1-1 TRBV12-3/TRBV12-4 TGTGCCAGCAGCCCGTGGGCGGTGAACACTGAAGCTTTCTTT CASSPWAVNTEAFF
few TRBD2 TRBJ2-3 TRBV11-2 TGTGCCAGCAGGTGGAGGACTAGCGGGATCTCGGGCACAGATACGCAGTATTTT CASRWRTSGISGTDTQYF
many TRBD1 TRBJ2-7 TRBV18 TGTGCCAGCTCACGGGGTCGGGACAGATCCTACGAGCAGTACTTC CASSRGRDRSYEQYF
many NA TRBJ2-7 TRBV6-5 TGTGCCAGCAGTTACTCGAACAGTAACTTTTACGAGCAGTACTTC CASSYSNSNFYEQYF
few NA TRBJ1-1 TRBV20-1 TGCAGTGCAAAGTTGTTACAGGAAGCTTTCTTT CSAKLLQEAFF
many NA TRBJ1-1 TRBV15 TGTGCCACCAGCTGGGGGGGCTTAAGGGGGTACACTGAAGCTTTCTTT CATSWGGLRGYTEAFF
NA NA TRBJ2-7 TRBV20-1 TGCAGTGCTGAAGCGGTACAAACCTACGAGCAGTACTTC CSAEAVQTYEQYF
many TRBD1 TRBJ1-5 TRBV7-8 TGTGCCAGCAGCTTAACAGGGGCCAATCAGCCCCAGCATTTT CASSLTGANQPQHF
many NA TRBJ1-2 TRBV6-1 TGTACCAGCAGGCAAGGTGGCGCAGGCTCTAACTATGGCTACACCTTC CTSRQGGAGSNYGYTF
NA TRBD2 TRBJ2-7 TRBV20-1 TGCAGTGCTAGAAGGACTAGCGGGGTATCCTACGAGCAGTACTTC CSARRTSGVSYEQYF
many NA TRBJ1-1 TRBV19 TGTGCCAGTAGTTTCAGGACCCTGAACACTGAAGCTTTCTTT CASSFRTLNTEAFF
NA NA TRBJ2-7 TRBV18 TGTGCCAGCTCACCGGACTCCGACGCAGTGTACTTC CASSPDSDAVYF
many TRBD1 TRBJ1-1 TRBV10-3 TGTGCCATCAGCACAGGGGGCACCCCTGAAGCTTTCTTT CAISTGGTPEAFF
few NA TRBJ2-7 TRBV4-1 TGCGCCAGCAGCCCCGATCAATCAGGGACAACCTACGAGCAGTACTTC CASSPDQSGTTYEQYF
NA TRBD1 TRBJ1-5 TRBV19 TGTGCCAGTAGTATAGATCCGGGACAGTCTTATAGCAATCAGCCCCAGCATTTT CASSIDPGQSYSNQPQHF
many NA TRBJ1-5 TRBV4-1 TGCGCCAGCAGCGCCTCGGGGGGAGGCCTCAATCAGCCCCAGCATTTT CASSASGGGLNQPQHF
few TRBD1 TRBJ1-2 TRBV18 TGTGCCAGCTCACCACCGAACAGGGGAAGGAACTATGGCTACACCTTC CASSPPNRGRNYGYTF
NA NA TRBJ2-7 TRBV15 TGTGCCACCAGCAGAGAAGACAAATTCTACGAGCAGTACTTC CATSREDKFYEQYF
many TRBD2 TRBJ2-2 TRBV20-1 TGCAGTGCTCACCGGGCGGGAGGAGGAGGAACCGGGGAGCTGTTTTTT CSAHRAGGGGTGELFF
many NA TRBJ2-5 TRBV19 TGTGCCAGTAGCCCGGGACTTTCCAAGACCCAGTACTTC CASSPGLSKTQYF
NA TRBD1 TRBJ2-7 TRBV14 TGTGCCAGCAGCCAGGGGACAGGTTATGGCGAGCAGTACTTC CASSQGTGYGEQYF
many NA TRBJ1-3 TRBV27 TGTGCCAGCAGTTCAGTTAGCTCTGGAAACACCATATATTTT CASSSVSSGNTIYF
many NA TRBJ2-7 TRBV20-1 TGCAGTGCCCTGCCGGGACTCCGCTCCTACGAGCAGTACTTC CSALPGLRSYEQYF
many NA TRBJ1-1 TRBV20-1 TGCAGTGCTAGAGAGCACCCTCTGTCTTCCGGAGGTGAAGCTTTCTTT CSAREHPLSSGGEAFF
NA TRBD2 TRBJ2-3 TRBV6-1 TGTGCCAGCAGCATTAGCGGGAGCACAGATACGCAGTATTTT CASSISGSTDTQYF
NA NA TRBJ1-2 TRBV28 TGTGCCAGCAGTTATCCCCACGGAAACTATGGCTACACCTTC CASSYPHGNYGYTF
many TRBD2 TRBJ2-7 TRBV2 TGTGCCAGCACCAATCCTGGGACTAGCGGTAACGAGCAGTACTTC CASTNPGTSGNEQYF
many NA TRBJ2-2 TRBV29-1 TGCAGCGTTAGACAGTACACCGGGGAGCTGTTTTTT CSVRQYTGELFF
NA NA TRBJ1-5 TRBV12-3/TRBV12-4 TGTGCCAGCAGTCAAGGGAGGTCTCAGCCCCAGCATTTT CASSQGRSQPQHF
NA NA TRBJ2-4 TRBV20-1 TGCAGTGCTACCCCGGGATCCCTAGCCAAAAACATTCAGTACTTC CSATPGSLAKNIQYF
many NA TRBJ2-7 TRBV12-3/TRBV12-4 TGTGCCAGCAGTTTAGGGACAAGGGGACACGAGCAGTACTTC CASSLGTRGHEQYF
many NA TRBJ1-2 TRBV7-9 TGTGCCCCAGGGGATTATGGCTACACCTTC CAPGDYGYTF